This T cell receptor (beta chain) was profiled in a study of blood T cell repertoires in COVID-19. The overall study: Some COVID-19 samples were acute and others convalescent; all came from the United States, Italy and Spain. PBMCs, B-cell-depleted T cells, or T cells provided the cDNA or gDNA that made up the material.

Profiled with immunoSEQ multiplex PCR; TCRdb holds only in-frame clones, not every one. In the table there are over 150,000 clones, about four fifths of which are singletons. The CDR3 is 14 residues long. With 5 bases removed from V and 3 bases from J, the gap between germline ends came to 13 bases. CDR1 and CDR2 (germline): SGHTA, FQGNSA. Enrolled through a virtual design, the participants were between roughly 18 and 95 years of age and came from some 26 US areas. Self-reported history from a screening survey and questionnaire set each donor's cohort. The chain is built from TRBV7-2 and TRBJ1-1; D gene uncertain. This receptor was obtained from a man in his forties who had recovered from COVID-19. Sequencing input: PBMCs or T cells enriched from blood (not recorded which). The CDR3 nucleotides are TGTGCCAGCAGCCCGCAAGTCGGGGACACTGAAGCTTTCTTT. This sequence encodes CASSPQVGDTEAFF.